These 16 T cell receptor beta chains originate from one sample sequenced in a study of T-cell memory formation after mild COVID-19. TCRdb called the 5' RACE reads again in MiXCR, with one record for every CDR3 protein. The profile shows roughly 340,000 distinct CDR3 sequences, around a fifth of them singletons. The specimen was PBMCs or a T cell subset sorted from them (not recorded which). These receptor sequences come from a man between 18 and 29 years old who had mild COVID-19 (a few samples of this study predate the infection). Cell type and time point are not known.

This clonotype was counted a few times. This chain joins TRBV30 and TRBJ1-2; no firm D call. Trimming removed 5 bases at V and 0 bases at J, with 7 bases between. The CDR3 totals 12 residues. Germline lookup yields CDR1 GTSNPN and CDR2 SVGIG (reference sequence). DNA for the CDR3: TGTGCCTGGCTAGTTTCTAACTATGGCTACACCTTC. This sequence encodes CAWLVSNYGYTF. The variable domain in full, with the rest retrieved from reference TRBV30 and TRBJ1-2, is SQTIHQWPATLVQPVGSPLSLECTVEGTSNPNLYWYRQAAGRGLQLLFYSVGIGQISSEVPQNLSASRPQDRQFILSSKKLLLSDSGFYLCAWLVSNYGYTFGSGTRLTVV.

This clonotype appeared a few times. V and J are TRBV11-2 and TRBJ2-7; D remains unclear. The CDR3 sequence is 13 residues long. V shed 2 bases and J shed 3 bases, with 8 bases lying between them. CDR1 and CDR2 (germline): SGHAT, FQNNGV. The CDR3 loop is CASSLRPFYEQYF. The CDR3 nucleotides are TGTGCCAGCAGCTTACGACCGTTCTACGAGCAGTACTTC.

The table lists this clonotype with a count of one. Germline is not matched at one junction end, which may reflect a read error. J is TRBJ2-7 and V is TRBV7-9; no clear D. The CDR3 contains 13 residues. Germline CDR1 SEHNR, CDR2 FQNEAQ (reference sequence). CDR3 region: CASSQTARPEEYF. CDR3 bases: TGTGCCAGCAGCCAAACCGCCCGCCCCGAGGAGTACTTC. The full variable domain, in which reference TRBV7-9 and TRBJ2-7 provide the parts outside the CDR3, is DTGVSQNPRHKITKRGQNVTFRCDPISEHNRLYWYRQTLGQGPEFLTYFQNEAQLEKSRLLSDRFSAERPKGSFSTLEIQRTEQGDSAMYLCASSQTARPEEYFGPGTRLTVT.

The chain links TRBV15 to TRBJ1-2; D uncertain. The CDR3 has 18 amino acids. The germline CDR1 and CDR2 sequences are LNHNV and YYDKDF (reference sequence). The V end was cut by 2 bases, the J end by 4 bases, with 23 bases between. The CDR3 sequence is CATSRRAGFATIGYGYTF. CDR3 coding DNA: TGTGCCACCAGCAGAAGAGCCGGCTTCGCCACAATTGGCTATGGCTACACCTTC.

This chain uses TRBV7-8 with TRBJ2-3; 10 bases fit TRBD2. In germline, CDR1 is SGHVS, CDR2 FQNEAQ. The CDR3 sequence is 18 residues long. J lost 6 bases, V lost 5 bases, and 17 bases had no gene match. DNA for the CDR3: TGTGCCAGCAGCACAAGACAGGCTAGCGGGGGACGAGCGGATACGCAGTATTTT. Protein product: CASSTRQASGGRADTQYF.

V gene TRBV7-3 combines with J gene TRBJ2-7; 9 bases match TRBD2. CDR1 and CDR2 (germline): SGHTA, FQGTGA. After removal of 0 bases from V and 1 base from J, the junction contained 13 bases not matched to a gene. The CDR3 contains 19 residues. CDR3 in amino acids: CASSLTRGGSVHSSYEQYV. The CDR3 bases are TGTGCCAGCAGCTTAACGCGGGGGGGAAGCGTTCATAGTTCCTACGAGCAGTACGTC.

This clonotype has a count of ten or more. V usage is TRBV4-2 and J usage is TRBJ2-5; D is possibly TRBD2 (6 bases). Germline assignment: CDR1 LGHNA and CDR2 YNFKEQ. The V end was cut by 0 bases, the J end by 4 bases, with 12 bases between. The CDR3 length is 15 residues. The CDR3 reads CASSQDPSVAETQYF. The CDR3 DNA sequence: TGTGCCAGCAGCCAAGATCCTAGCGTAGCAGAGACCCAGTACTTC.

This clonotype was observed a few times. This sequence joins TRBV7-8 and TRBJ2-2; D not resolved. Between the trimmed V and J ends, which lost 4 bases and 7 bases, there was a span of 22 bases. The CDR3 is 17 amino acids. CDR1 is SGHVS and CDR2 is FQNEAQ in the germline V gene. CDR3 nucleotide sequence: TGTGCCAGCAGCTCTATCGGCCTATCCAATTACGGCGGGGAGCTGTTTTTT. Translation: CASSSIGLSNYGGELFF.

This clonotype appeared a few times. The chain is built from TRBV7-9 and TRBJ2-5; a possible D gene is TRBD1 (6 bases). The V and J ends lost 1 base and 3 bases respectively, with 9 bases between them. Germline CDR1 is SEHNR and CDR2 is FQNEAQ (reference sequence). CDR3 length equals 14 residues. Here the CDR3 DNA reads TGTGCCAGCAGCTTAGAAACAGGGAAAGAGACCCAGTACTTC. Translation gives CASSLETGKETQYF.

The V call is TRBV7-3, the J call TRBJ2-3, with 7 bases that match TRBD1. Germline lookup yields CDR1 SGHTA and CDR2 FQGTGA. This CDR3 contains 14 residues. The J segment lost 8 bases and the V segment lost 1 base, leaving 6 bases of the junction unmatched. The CDR3 DNA sequence: TGTGCCAGCAGCTTAAACGGACCAGGGGGTACGCAGTATTTT. Translated, it gives CASSLNGPGGTQYF.

The chain recombines TRBV12-3 or TRBV12-4 with TRBJ2-1; no clear D. CDR3 length: 15 amino acids. V shed 6 bases and J shed 0 bases, with 12 bases lying between them. CDR3 bases: TGTGCCAGCAGCCCCCGATCGAGCTCCTACAATGAGCAGTTCTTC. Translating it yields CASSPRSSSYNEQFF.

The chain employs TRBV7-2 and TRBJ1-1; 9 positions agree with TRBD1. Germline V gene data show CDR1 as SGHTA and CDR2 as FQGNSA. This CDR3 is built from 15 residues. With V trimmed by 4 bases and J by 0 bases, 3 bases remained unmatched. Here the CDR3 reads CASSSGQGMNTEAFF. The CDR3 nucleotides read TGTGCCAGCAGCTCCGGACAGGGGATGAACACTGAAGCTTTCTTT.

This chain links TRBV12-3 or TRBV12-4 with TRBJ1-6; TRBD1 matches at 7 bases. Trimming took 5 bases from V and 7 from J; bases not matched to a gene: 11. The CDR3 spans 16 residues. The CDR3 nucleotides read TGTGCCAGCAGTGCCGACAGGGCCGGGGGGAATTCACCCCTCCACTTT. Amino acids: CASSADRAGGNSPLHF.

The V call is TRBV6-6, the J call TRBJ1-5; 8 nucleotides match TRBD1. Germline V gene sequence: CDR1 MNHNY, CDR2 SVGAGI (reference sequence). The CDR3 has 16 residues. Trimming took 2 bases from V and 4 from J; bases not matched to a gene: 7. CDR3 in DNA: TGTGCCAGCAGTTACGGGGGACAGGCCCTAAATCAGCCCCAGCATTTT. As protein: CASSYGGQALNQPQHF.

This clonotype has only a few counts. V gene TRBV20-1 combines with J gene TRBJ2-3; D may be TRBD2 (6 bases). This CDR3 is 14 amino acids long. Germline values: CDR1 DFQATT, CDR2 SNEGSKA (reference sequence). V was cut by 1 base and J by 2 bases, with 10 bases left in between. The CDR3 loop reads CSARGGGATDTQYF. In DNA form, the CDR3 reads TGCAGTGCTAGAGGTGGCGGGGCCACAGATACGCAGTATTTT.

The V and J genes are TRBV4-3 and TRBJ2-3, with D possibly TRBD2 on 6 matching bases. Trimming cost V 3 bases and J 6 bases, with 22 bases left between them. This CDR3 spans 17 amino acids. CDR1 is LGHNA, CDR2 YSLEER, per germline. Here the CDR3 reads CASSHHGAGPKHDTQYF. The CDR3 DNA sequence: TGCGCCAGCAGCCATCACGGGGCGGGACCTAAACATGATACGCAGTATTTT.